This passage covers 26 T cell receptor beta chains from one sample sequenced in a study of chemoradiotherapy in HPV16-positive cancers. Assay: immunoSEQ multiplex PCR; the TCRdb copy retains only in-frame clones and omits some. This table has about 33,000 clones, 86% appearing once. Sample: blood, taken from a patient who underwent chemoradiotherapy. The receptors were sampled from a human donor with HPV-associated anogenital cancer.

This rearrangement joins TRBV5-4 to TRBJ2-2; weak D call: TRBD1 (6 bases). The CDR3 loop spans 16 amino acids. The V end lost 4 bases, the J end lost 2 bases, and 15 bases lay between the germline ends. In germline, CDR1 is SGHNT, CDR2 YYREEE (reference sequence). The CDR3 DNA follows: TGTGCCAGCAGCGGAACCGGGACATATAACACCGGGGAGCTGTTTTTT. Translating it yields CASSGTGTYNTGELFF.

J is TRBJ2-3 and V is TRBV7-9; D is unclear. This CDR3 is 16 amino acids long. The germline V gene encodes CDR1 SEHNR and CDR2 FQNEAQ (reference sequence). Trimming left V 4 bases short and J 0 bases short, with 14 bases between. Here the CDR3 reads CASSSSTTLSTDTQYF. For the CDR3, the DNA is TGTGCCAGCAGCTCCTCGACAACCCTTAGCACAGATACGCAGTATTTT.

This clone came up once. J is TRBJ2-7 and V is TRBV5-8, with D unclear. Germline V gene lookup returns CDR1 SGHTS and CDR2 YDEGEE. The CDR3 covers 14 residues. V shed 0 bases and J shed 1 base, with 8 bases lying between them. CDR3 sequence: CASSLVFRSYEQYF. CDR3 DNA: TGTGCCAGCAGCTTGGTTTTCCGGTCCTACGAGCAGTACTTC.

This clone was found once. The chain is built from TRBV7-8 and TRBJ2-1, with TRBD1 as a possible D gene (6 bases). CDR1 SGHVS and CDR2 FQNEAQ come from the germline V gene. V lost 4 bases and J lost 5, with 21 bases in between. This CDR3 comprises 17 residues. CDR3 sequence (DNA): TGTGCCAGCAGCTCCAACAGGGTAGCACTAACTCACAATGAGCAGTTCTTC. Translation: CASSSNRVALTHNEQFF.

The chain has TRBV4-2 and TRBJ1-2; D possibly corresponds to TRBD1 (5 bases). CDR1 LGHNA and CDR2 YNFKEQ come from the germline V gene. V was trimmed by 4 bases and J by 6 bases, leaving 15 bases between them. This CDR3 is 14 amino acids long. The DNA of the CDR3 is TGTGCCAGCAGCCCGACCCGGGGCGGTCATGGCTACACCTTC. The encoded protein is CASSPTRGGHGYTF.

The CDR3 sequence: CASSIDAGGYNEQFF. For the CDR3, the DNA is TGTGCCAGTAGTATTGACGCGGGGGGATACAATGAGCAGTTCTTC. This rearrangement joins TRBV19 to TRBJ2-1, with 8 bases identical to TRBD2. The CDR3 spans 15 residues. The ends lost 3 bases at V and 4 bases at J; junction bases unmatched: 5. Germline loops: CDR1 LNHDA, CDR2 SQIVND (reference sequence).

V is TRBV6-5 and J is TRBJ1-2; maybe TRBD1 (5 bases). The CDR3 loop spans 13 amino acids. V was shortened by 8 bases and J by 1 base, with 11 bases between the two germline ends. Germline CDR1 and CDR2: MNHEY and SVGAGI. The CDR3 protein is CASRQTLNYGYTF. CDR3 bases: TGTGCCAGCCGACAGACACTTAACTATGGCTACACCTTC.

The DNA of the CDR3 is TGTGCCAGCAGCCGTTTCTCTGGAAACACCATATATTTT. Its protein product is CASSRFSGNTIYF. The chain links TRBV13 to TRBJ1-3; no definite D call. Germline V gene lookup returns CDR1 PRHDT and CDR2 FYEKMQ (reference sequence). The CDR3 loop spans 13 amino acids. Between the trimmed V and J ends, which lost 5 bases and 0 bases, there was a span of 5 bases. The complete variable domain, with remaining parts taken from reference TRBV13 and TRBJ1-3, reads AAGVIQSPRHLIKEKRETATLKCYPIPRHDTVYWYQQGPGQDPQFLISFYEKMQSDKGSIPDRFSAQQFSDYHSELNMSSLELGDSALYFCASSRFSGNTIYFGEGSWLTVV.

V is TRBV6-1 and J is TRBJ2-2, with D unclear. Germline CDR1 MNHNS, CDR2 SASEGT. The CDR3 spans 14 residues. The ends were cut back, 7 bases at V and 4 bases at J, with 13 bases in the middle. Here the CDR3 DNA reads TGTGCCAGCATAGCTCTATTCGGCACCGGGGAGCTGTTTTTT. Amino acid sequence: CASIALFGTGELFF.

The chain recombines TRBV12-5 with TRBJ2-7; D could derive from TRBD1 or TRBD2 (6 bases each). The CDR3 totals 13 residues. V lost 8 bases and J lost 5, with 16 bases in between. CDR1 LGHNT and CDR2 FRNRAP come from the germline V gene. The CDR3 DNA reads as TGTGCTAGTCTTTCGGGTCGGGGGCACGAGCAGTACTTC. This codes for CASLSGRGHEQYF.

The DNA of the CDR3 is TGCGCCAGCAGCCAAGATGAGGGAACTGGGGCCAACGTCCTGACTTTC. This sequence encodes CASSQDEGTGANVLTF. The chain carries TRBV4-3 and TRBJ2-6; weak D call: TRBD2 (5 bases). Trimming removed 0 bases from V and 2 bases from J, with 8 bases in between. Per germline, CDR1 LGHNA and CDR2 YSLEER. The CDR3 has 16 residues.

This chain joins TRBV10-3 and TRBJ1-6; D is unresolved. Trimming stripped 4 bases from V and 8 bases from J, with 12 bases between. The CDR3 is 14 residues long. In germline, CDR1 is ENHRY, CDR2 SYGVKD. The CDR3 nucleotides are TGTGCCATCAGTGGGGGTATTGGGGATTCACCCCTCCACTTT. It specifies CAISGGIGDSPLHF.

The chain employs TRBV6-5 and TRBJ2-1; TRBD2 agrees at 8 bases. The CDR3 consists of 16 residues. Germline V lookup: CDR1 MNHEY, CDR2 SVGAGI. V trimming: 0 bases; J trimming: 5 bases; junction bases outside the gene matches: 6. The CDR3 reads CASSYSFAGGHNEQFF. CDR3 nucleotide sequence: TGTGCCAGCAGTTACTCGTTCGCGGGGGGACACAATGAGCAGTTCTTC.

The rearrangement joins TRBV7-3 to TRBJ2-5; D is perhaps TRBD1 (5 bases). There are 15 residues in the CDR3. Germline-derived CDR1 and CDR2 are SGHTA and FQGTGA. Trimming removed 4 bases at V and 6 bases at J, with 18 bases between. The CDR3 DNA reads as TGTGCCAGCAGCTCAGGGTGGCCCTCCTCCAAGACCCAGTACTTC. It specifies CASSSGWPSSKTQYF.

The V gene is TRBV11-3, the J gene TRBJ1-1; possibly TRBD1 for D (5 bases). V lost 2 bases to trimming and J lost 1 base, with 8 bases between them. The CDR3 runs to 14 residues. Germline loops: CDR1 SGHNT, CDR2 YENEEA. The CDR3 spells CASSLTGENTEAFF. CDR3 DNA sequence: TGTGCCAGCAGCTTAACGGGGGAGAACACTGAAGCTTTCTTT.

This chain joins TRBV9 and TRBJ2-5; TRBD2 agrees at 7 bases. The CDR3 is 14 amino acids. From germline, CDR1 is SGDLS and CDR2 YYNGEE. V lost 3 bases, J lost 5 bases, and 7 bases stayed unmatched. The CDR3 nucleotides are TGTGCCAGCAGCGGAGGTACGCGGGGGGAGACCCAGTACTTC. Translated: CASSGGTRGETQYF.

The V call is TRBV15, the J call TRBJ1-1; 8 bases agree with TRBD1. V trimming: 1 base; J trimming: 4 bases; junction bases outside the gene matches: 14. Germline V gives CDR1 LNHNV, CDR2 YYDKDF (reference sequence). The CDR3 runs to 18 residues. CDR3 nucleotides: TGTGCCACCAGCAGAGGGTCGGACAGGGCCAAAACGTCCACTGAAGCTTTCTTT. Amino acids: CATSRGSDRAKTSTEAFF.

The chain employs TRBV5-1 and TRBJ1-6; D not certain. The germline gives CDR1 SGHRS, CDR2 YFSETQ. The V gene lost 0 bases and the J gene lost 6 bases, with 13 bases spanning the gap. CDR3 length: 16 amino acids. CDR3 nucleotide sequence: TGCGCCAGCAGCTTGGGGATCAGGCGGGCTAATTCACCCCTCCACTTT. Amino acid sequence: CASSLGIRRANSPLHF.

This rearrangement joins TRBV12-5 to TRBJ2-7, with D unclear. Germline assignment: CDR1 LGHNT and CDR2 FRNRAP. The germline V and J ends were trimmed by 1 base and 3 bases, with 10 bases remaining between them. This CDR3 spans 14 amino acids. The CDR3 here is CASGLGVGGYEQYF. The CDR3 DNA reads TGTGCTAGTGGTTTGGGCGTAGGCGGCTACGAGCAGTACTTC.

CDR3 amino acids: CASSEMRGALYEQYF. CDR3 nucleotide sequence: TGCGCCAGCAGTGAGATGAGGGGCGCCCTCTACGAGCAGTACTTC. The V gene is TRBV10-2, the J gene TRBJ2-7; tentatively, D is TRBD1 or TRBD2 (5 bases each). Germline V gives CDR1 WSHSY, CDR2 SAAADI. The CDR3 loop spans 15 amino acids. Deletions cut 2 bases from V and 3 bases from J, with 14 bases between.

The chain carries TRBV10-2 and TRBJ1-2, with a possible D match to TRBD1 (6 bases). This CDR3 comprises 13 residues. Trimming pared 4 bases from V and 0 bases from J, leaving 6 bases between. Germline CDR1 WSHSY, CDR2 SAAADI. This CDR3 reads CASSGTANYGYTF. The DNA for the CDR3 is TGCGCCAGCAGTGGGACAGCTAACTATGGCTACACCTTC.

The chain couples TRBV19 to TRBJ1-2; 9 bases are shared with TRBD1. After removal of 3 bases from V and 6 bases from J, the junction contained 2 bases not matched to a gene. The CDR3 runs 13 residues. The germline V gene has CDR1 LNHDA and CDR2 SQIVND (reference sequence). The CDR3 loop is CASSMGTGNGYTF. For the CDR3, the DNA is TGTGCCAGTAGTATGGGGACAGGGAATGGCTACACCTTC.

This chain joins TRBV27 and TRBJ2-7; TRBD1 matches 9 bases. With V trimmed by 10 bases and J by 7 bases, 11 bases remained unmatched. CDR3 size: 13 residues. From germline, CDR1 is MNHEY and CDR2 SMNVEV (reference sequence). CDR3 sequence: CATKPGQGLEQYF. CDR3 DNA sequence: TGTGCCACCAAACCGGGACAGGGTTTAGAGCAGTACTTC.

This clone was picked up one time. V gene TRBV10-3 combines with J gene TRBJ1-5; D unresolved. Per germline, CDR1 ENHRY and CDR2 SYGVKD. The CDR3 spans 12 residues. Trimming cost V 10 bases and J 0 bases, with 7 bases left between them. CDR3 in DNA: TGTGCCACCGGGGATAGCAATCAGCCCCAGCATTTT. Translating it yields CATGDSNQPQHF.

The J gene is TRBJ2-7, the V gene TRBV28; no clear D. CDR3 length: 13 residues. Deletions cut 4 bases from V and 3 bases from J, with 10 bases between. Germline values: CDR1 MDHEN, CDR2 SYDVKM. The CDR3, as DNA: TGTGCCAGCAGTTCGGCGCCCGGCTACGAGCAGTACTTC. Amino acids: CASSSAPGYEQYF.

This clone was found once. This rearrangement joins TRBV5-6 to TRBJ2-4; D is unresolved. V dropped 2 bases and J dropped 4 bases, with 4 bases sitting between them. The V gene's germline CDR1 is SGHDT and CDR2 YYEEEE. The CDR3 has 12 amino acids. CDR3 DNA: TGTGCCAGCAGCTTTGATAAAAACATTCAGTACTTC. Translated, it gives CASSFDKNIQYF.